These T cell receptor beta chains were read from a single sample in a study of shared clonotypes between healthy human individuals. Data came from immunoSEQ multiplex PCR; TCRdb stores just in-frame clones and leaves some out. The sample lists about 1.1 million clones; roughly 80% were seen once. The sample was memory CD4+ T cells from PBMCs. Receptors were obtained from a man between 18 and 29 years old in good health. Some clones in this sample may be carry-over from other donors' samples. CDR3s include the opening cysteine and the closing phenylalanine or tryptophan. D genes are given only for firm matches. Only part of the rows carry a size: once, few, many, or a class if the clone is expanded.

NA,NA,TRBJ2-2,TRBV15,CATSPRVAISTGELFF,TGTGCCACCAGCCCCCGGGTGGCTATAAGCACCGGGGAGCTGTTTTTT
NA,NA,TRBJ2-7,TRBV10-3,CAISESTGEEVEQYF,TGTGCCATCAGTGAGTCTACAGGGGAGGAGGTCGAGCAGTACTTC
NA,NA,TRBJ2-5,TRBV7-3,CASSLIAGHQETQYF,TGTGCCAGCAGCTTAATTGCGGGACACCAAGAGACCCAGTACTTC
once,NA,TRBJ2-1,TRBV5-1,CASSLGLSQQFF,TGCGCCAGCAGCCTAGGGTTGTCCCAGCAGTTCTTC
many,TRBD1,TRBJ1-2,TRBV28,CASSSTGVSGYTF,TGTGCCAGCAGTTCAACAGGGGTCAGTGGCTACACCTTC
few,NA,TRBJ1-2,TRBV6-5,CASSYGGVSNYGYTF,TGTGCCAGCAGTTACGGGGGCGTGAGTAACTATGGCTACACCTTC
NA,TRBD1,TRBJ2-3,TRBV6-5,CASSSGTGGPDTQYF,TGTGCCAGCAGTTCCGGGACAGGGGGCCCGGATACGCAGTATTTT
NA,NA,TRBJ1-5,TRBV27,CASSLGQWSNQPQHF,TGTGCCAGCAGTTTAGGTCAGTGGAGCAATCAGCCCCAGCATTTT
NA,TRBD1,TRBJ2-1,TRBV7-6,CASSLTGQGFSYNEQFF,TGTGCCAGCAGCTTAACGGGACAGGGATTCTCCTACAATGAGCAGTTCTTC
once,TRBD1,TRBJ1-2,TRBV5-1,CASSKEDREYGYTF,TGCGCCAGCAGCAAAGAAGACAGGGAATATGGCTACACCTTC
NA,NA,TRBJ1-4,TRBV9,CASTLTIRDWGTNEKLFF,TGTGCCAGCACCTTGACTATCAGGGACTGGGGGACTAATGAAAAACTGTTTTTT
NA,TRBD1,TRBJ2-7,TRBV5-1,CASSRTGEYEQYF,TGCGCCAGCAGCAGGACAGGGGAATACGAGCAGTACTTC
NA,NA,TRBJ2-3,TRBV28,CASSSPGWGEGPDTQYF,TGTGCCAGCAGTTCCCCCGGGTGGGGCGAGGGTCCAGATACGCAGTATTTT
many,NA,TRBJ2-1,TRBV4-1,CASSLQLENEQFF,TGCGCCAGCAGCCTACAACTTGAAAATGAGCAGTTCTTC
NA,NA,TRBJ1-2,TRBV5-1,CASSPDGTNYGYTF,TGCGCCAGCAGTCCAGACGGTACTAACTATGGCTACACCTTC
few,TRBD1,TRBJ2-1,TRBV5-1,CASSRDSPSYNEQFF,TGCGCCAGCAGCCGGGACAGCCCCTCCTACAATGAGCAGTTCTTC
NA,NA,TRBJ2-1,TRBV11-2,CASTRPLGGEQFF,TGTGCCAGCACCCGACCCCTCGGGGGTGAGCAGTTCTTC
once,NA,TRBJ2-3,TRBV5-4,CASSKLEEPGTDTQYF,TGTGCCAGCAGCAAACTGGAGGAACCGGGGACAGATACGCAGTATTTT
few,TRBD1,TRBJ1-3,TRBV7-2,CASSTGGGYTIYF,TGTGCCAGCAGCACAGGGGGGGGATACACCATATATTTT
NA,NA,TRBJ1-3,TRBV15,CATSTRIGWSGNTIYF,TGTGCCACCAGCACCCGGATAGGATGGTCTGGAAACACCATATATTTT
NA,NA,TRBJ1-3,TRBV5-6,CASSRDVNSGNTIYF,TGTGCCAGCAGCCGGGACGTAAACTCTGGAAACACCATATATTTT
few,TRBD2,TRBJ2-5,TRBV6-6,CASSYPGRHETQYF,TGTGCCAGCAGTTACCCCGGGAGGCACGAGACCCAGTACTTC
NA,NA,TRBJ1-1,TRBV29-1,CSVEGVGINTEAFF,TGCAGCGTTGAAGGGGTAGGAATAAACACTGAAGCTTTCTTT
NA,TRBD2,TRBJ2-7,TRBV5-1,CASSLLAGAQNEQYF,TGCGCCAGCAGCTTGCTAGCGGGCGCACAAAACGAGCAGTACTTC
NA,NA,TRBJ2-5,TRBV5-1,CASSLDTNQETQYF,TGCGCCAGCAGCTTGGACACCAACCAAGAGACCCAGTACTTC
NA,NA,TRBJ2-2,TRBV2,CASRTGPTTGELFF,TGTGCCAGCAGAACTGGACCCACCACCGGGGAGCTGTTTTTT
NA,TRBD2,TRBJ2-3,TRBV29-1,CSVARTRTSDSTDTQYF,TGCAGCGTAGCAAGAACCAGGACTAGCGACAGCACAGATACGCAGTATTTT
once,NA,TRBJ2-5,TRBV5-4,CASSLVGYQETQYF,TGTGCCAGCAGCTTGGTGGGGTACCAAGAGACCCAGTACTTC
NA,NA,TRBJ1-2,TRBV7-6,CASSQGSFPGDGYTF,TGTGCCAGCAGCCAAGGATCCTTTCCAGGGGATGGCTACACCTTC
NA,NA,TRBJ2-1,TRBV9,CASSVDEGEYNEQFF,TGTGCCAGCAGCGTAGACGAGGGAGAGTACAATGAGCAGTTCTTC
NA,NA,TRBJ2-5,TRBV28,CASSLAYQETQYF,TGTGCCAGCAGTCTAGCGTATCAAGAGACCCAGTACTTC
NA,TRBD2,TRBJ2-2,TRBV7-3,CASSLVAGGYTGELFF,TGTGCCAGCAGCTTAGTGGCGGGAGGGTACACCGGGGAGCTGTTTTTT
NA,TRBD2,TRBJ2-7,TRBV18,CASSLAGLSGQYF,TGTGCCAGCTCACTAGCGGGGCTAAGCGGGCAGTACTTC
NA,TRBD2,TRBJ2-1,TRBV4-1,CASSHRGLAGVSGAYNEQFF,TGCGCCAGCAGCCACCGCGGACTAGCGGGAGTTTCGGGGGCATACAATGAGCAGTTCTTC
NA,TRBD2,TRBJ2-5,TRBV5-1,CASSLSSGNTETQYF,TGCGCCAGCAGCTTGAGTAGCGGGAATACAGAGACCCAGTACTTC
NA,TRBD2,TRBJ2-1,TRBV28,CASSPLSGRPYNEQFF,TGTGCCAGCAGTCCCCTAAGCGGGAGGCCCTACAATGAGCAGTTCTTC
NA,NA,TRBJ2-1,TRBV7-3,CASSLMRDSSYNEQFF,TGTGCCAGCAGCTTAATGCGGGACAGTAGTTACAATGAGCAGTTCTTC
few,NA,TRBJ2-7,TRBV4-2,CASSQMATYEQYF,TGTGCCAGCAGCCAAATGGCCACCTACGAGCAGTACTTC
NA,NA,TRBJ1-2,TRBV4-1,CASTKNPSGSNYGYTF,TGCGCCAGCACAAAGAACCCTTCGGGGTCTAACTATGGCTACACCTTC
NA,NA,TRBJ1-1,TRBV15,CATSMGYTEAFF,TGTGCCACCAGCATGGGGTACACTGAAGCTTTCTTT
many,TRBD1,TRBJ2-1,TRBV30,CACRQGSQFF,TGTGCCTGTAGACAGGGGTCGCAGTTCTTC
NA,TRBD1,TRBJ2-1,TRBV5-1,CASSYNPGQGVNEQFF,TGCGCCAGCAGCTATAACCCGGGACAGGGAGTCAATGAGCAGTTCTTC
NA,NA,TRBJ1-1,TRBV4-1,CASSLRWDTEAFF,TGCGCCAGCAGCCTCCGGTGGGACACTGAAGCTTTCTTT
NA,NA,TRBJ1-2,TRBV14,CASSQARHYGYTF,TGTGCCAGCAGCCAAGCCCGACACTATGGCTACACCTTC
NA,NA,TRBJ2-2,TRBV29-1,CSISWGRDTGELFF,TGCAGCATCTCGTGGGGGCGGGACACCGGGGAGCTGTTTTTT
NA,NA,TRBJ2-7,TRBV2,CASTRDSSYEQYF,TGTGCCAGCACTCGGGACTCAAGCTACGAGCAGTACTTC